Listed here are 14 T cell receptor beta chains from one sample, sequenced in a study of cytotoxic CD8 clonotypes in ibrutinib-treated CLL. The table came from immunoSEQ multiplex PCR; TCRdb's copy has only in-frame clones and leaves some out. Among roughly 180,000 clones listed, roughly four fifths were seen once. Specimen: PBMCs, collected after 24 months of ibrutinib treatment. These TCRs come from a human donor with chronic lymphocytic leukemia.

This rearrangement joins TRBV5-6 to TRBJ1-1, with 9 bases aligning to TRBD1. Germline values: CDR1 SGHDT, CDR2 YYEEEE. The CDR3 has 17 residues. V shed 10 bases and J 0 bases; nucleotides not matched to a gene: 16. The CDR3 DNA reads TGTGCCTCAGGTGGGACAGGGAAAGGGGGGATGAACACTGAAGCTTTCTTT. Translation gives CASGGTGKGGMNTEAFF.

The chain joins TRBV5-1 to TRBJ2-3; 9 positions match TRBD2. CDR3 size: 16 residues. Germline V CDR1 and CDR2: SGHRS, YFSETQ. The V segment lost 0 bases and the J segment 9 bases; nucleotides outside the gene matches: 11. CDR3 DNA: TGCGCCAGCAGCTTGGAAACTAGCGGGCCCTCGGGGACGCAGTATTTT. Its protein product is CASSLETSGPSGTQYF.

The chain is built from TRBV18 and TRBJ1-4, with unresolved D. CDR3 length equals 14 residues. The V and J ends lost 4 bases and 8 bases respectively, with 14 bases between them. Per the germline V gene, CDR1 is KGHSH and CDR2 is LQKENI. The CDR3 reads CASSRGSLKEKLFF. The DNA of the CDR3 is TGTGCCAGCTCACGTGGCAGCCTTAAAGAAAAACTGTTTTTT.

V is TRBV6-6 and J is TRBJ1-2, with D perhaps matching TRBD1 (5 bases). This CDR3 is built from 15 residues. CDR1 and CDR2 (germline): MNHNY, SVGAGI (reference sequence). Trimming removed 4 bases from V and 4 bases from J, with 16 bases in between. The CDR3 sequence: CASSSWTTQSYGYTF. As DNA, the CDR3 is TGTGCCAGCAGTTCCTGGACAACTCAGAGCTATGGCTACACCTTC.

The chain links TRBV27 to TRBJ2-7; D is undetermined. Germline values: CDR1 MNHEY, CDR2 SMNVEV (reference sequence). The CDR3 length is 12 residues. The V gene lost 6 bases and the J gene lost 6 bases, with 12 bases spanning the gap. The CDR3 spells CASSNSHVEQYF. The CDR3, as DNA: TGTGCCAGCAGCAACTCCCATGTCGAGCAGTACTTC.

A few counts support this clone. The V gene is TRBV2, the J gene TRBJ1-5; the match to TRBD1 covers 9 bases. The CDR3 consists of 16 residues. Germline loops: CDR1 SNHLY, CDR2 FYNNEI. V gave up 4 bases and J gave up 0 bases; unmatched junction bases: 4. The DNA for the CDR3 is TGTGCCAGCAGTGGACAGGGGGGTTATAGCAATCAGCCCCAGCATTTT. Its protein product is CASSGQGGYSNQPQHF.

The gene calls are TRBV11-2 and TRBJ1-5; the D is unclear. Germline CDR1 and CDR2: SGHAT and FQNNGV. V was pared by 1 base and J by 7 bases, with 8 bases between. This CDR3 spans 13 amino acids. CDR3 region: CASSLGLEQPQHF. The DNA for the CDR3 is TGTGCCAGCAGCTTAGGTTTGGAGCAGCCCCAGCATTTT.

V usage is TRBV15 and J usage is TRBJ1-2, with D possibly being TRBD1 (6 bases). The V and J ends lost 1 base and 4 bases respectively, with 19 bases between them. Germline loops: CDR1 LNHNV, CDR2 YYDKDF (reference sequence). The CDR3 runs 17 residues. CDR3 DNA sequence: TGTGCCACCAGCAGAGGGGGCCCGCAGGGGCGGGCCTATGGCTACACCTTC. Encoded protein: CATSRGGPQGRAYGYTF.

The chain has TRBV4-1 and TRBJ2-2; the D gene is possibly TRBD2 (6 bases). This CDR3 is built from 16 residues. Germline CDR1 is MGHRA and CDR2 is YSYEKL. V was shortened by 0 bases and J by 5 bases, with 13 bases between the two germline ends. CDR3 sequence: CASSQELGGRTGELFF. Written as DNA, the CDR3 is TGCGCCAGCAGCCAAGAACTCGGGGGTCGGACCGGGGAGCTGTTTTTT.

V gene TRBV2 combines with J gene TRBJ1-2, with 11 bases lining up with TRBD1. CDR1 and CDR2 (germline): SNHLY, FYNNEI. This CDR3 is built from 14 residues. Germline trimming cut 8 bases from V and 4 bases from J; bases unmatched to any gene: 6. CDR3 sequence reads: CASGDRGMGYGYTF. For the CDR3, the DNA is TGTGCCAGCGGGGACAGGGGGATGGGCTATGGCTACACCTTC.

CDR3: CASSGGQGAHEQYF. CDR3 nucleotides: TGTGCCAGCAGTGGAGGACAGGGGGCCCACGAGCAGTACTTC. The chain combines TRBV25-1 with TRBJ2-7; 11 bases match TRBD1. The CDR3 length is 14 residues. Germline values: CDR1 MGHDK, CDR2 SYGVNS. J was trimmed by 5 bases and V by 4 bases; bases with no gene match: 4.

The chain uses TRBV11-2 and TRBJ2-1; no firm D call. Trimming removed 3 bases at V and 5 bases at J, with 8 bases between. Germline loops: CDR1 SGHAT, CDR2 FQNNGV. This CDR3 is built from 13 residues. CDR3 bases: TGTGCCAGCAGCTTTCGTAAACACAATGAGCAGTTCTTC. Its translation is CASSFRKHNEQFF.

The chain combines TRBV10-3 with TRBJ2-5; D call uncertain. Between the trimmed V and J ends, which lost 10 bases and 2 bases, there was a span of 17 bases. This CDR3 is 14 amino acids long. From germline, CDR1 is ENHRY and CDR2 SYGVKD. CDR3 amino acids: CATVRGSVQETQYF. DNA of the CDR3: TGTGCCACCGTGAGAGGATCCGTGCAAGAGACCCAGTACTTC.

The chain employs TRBV30 and TRBJ2-3; 12 bases line up with TRBD2. Germline V lookup: CDR1 GTSNPN, CDR2 SVGIG (reference sequence). This CDR3 region has 15 residues. V dropped 1 base and J dropped 7; count of bases not matched to a gene: 6. This chain's CDR3 is CAWSALAGGLHTQYF. CDR3 DNA sequence: TGTGCCTGGAGTGCTCTAGCGGGGGGGCTCCATACGCAGTATTTT. Full variable domain (outside the CDR3, taken from reference TRBV30 and TRBJ2-3): SQTIHQWPATLVQPVGSPLSLECTVEGTSNPNLYWYRQAAGRGLQLLFYSVGIGQISSEVPQNLSASRPQDRQFILSSKKLLLSDSGFYLCAWSALAGGLHTQYFGPGTRLTVL.